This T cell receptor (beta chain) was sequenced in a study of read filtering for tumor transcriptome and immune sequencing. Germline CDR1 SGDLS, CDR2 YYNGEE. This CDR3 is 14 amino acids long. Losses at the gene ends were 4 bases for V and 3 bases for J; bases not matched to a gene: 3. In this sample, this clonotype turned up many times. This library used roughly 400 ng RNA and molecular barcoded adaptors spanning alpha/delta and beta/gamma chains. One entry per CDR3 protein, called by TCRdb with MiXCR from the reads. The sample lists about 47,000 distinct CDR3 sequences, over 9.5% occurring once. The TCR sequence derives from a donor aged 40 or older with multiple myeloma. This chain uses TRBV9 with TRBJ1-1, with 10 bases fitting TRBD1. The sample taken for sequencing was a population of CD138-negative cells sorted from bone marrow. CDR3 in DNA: TGTGCCAGCAGCCCCGGGACAGGGGACACTGAAGCTTTCTTT. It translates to CASSPGTGDTEAFF.